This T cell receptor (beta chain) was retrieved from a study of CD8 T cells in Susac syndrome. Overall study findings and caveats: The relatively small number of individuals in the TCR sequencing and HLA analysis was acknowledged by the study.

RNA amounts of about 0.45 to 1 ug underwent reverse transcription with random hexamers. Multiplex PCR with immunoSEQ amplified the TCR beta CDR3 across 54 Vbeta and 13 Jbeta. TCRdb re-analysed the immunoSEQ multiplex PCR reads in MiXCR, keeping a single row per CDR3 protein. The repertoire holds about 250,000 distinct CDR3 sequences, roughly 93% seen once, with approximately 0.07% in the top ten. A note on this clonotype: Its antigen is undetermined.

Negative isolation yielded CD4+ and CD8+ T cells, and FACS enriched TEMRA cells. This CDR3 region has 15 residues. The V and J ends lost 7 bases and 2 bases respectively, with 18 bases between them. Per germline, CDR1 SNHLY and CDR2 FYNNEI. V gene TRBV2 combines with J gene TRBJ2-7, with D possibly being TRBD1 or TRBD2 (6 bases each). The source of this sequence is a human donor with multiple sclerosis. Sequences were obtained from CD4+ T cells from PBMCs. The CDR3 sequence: CASKLGGGGPYEQYF. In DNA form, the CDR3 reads TGTGCCAGCAAATTGGGTGGAGGGGGACCCTACGAGCAGTACTTC.